Listed below are T cell receptor beta chains from one sample, sequenced in a study of monozygotic twins with inflammatory bowel disease. From the 5' RACE reads, TCRdb lists one entry per CDR3 protein and no DNA. The sample table sets out 200,000 to 250,000 distinct CDR3 sequences. The source material was blood. These receptors were taken from a human donor with ulcerative colitis or Crohn's disease, or a healthy co-twin of an affected twin (not recorded which). Each CDR3 is given with its conserved first and last residue.

cdr3_aa j_call v_call cdr3_length
CASSLDAPGANVLTF TRBJ2-6 TRBV5-1 15
CASFPGISYNEQFF TRBJ2-1 TRBV28 14
CAWSSGVREAFF TRBJ1-1 TRBV30 12
CAISESTDTQYF TRBJ2-3 TRBV10-3 12
CASSLSPTTEAFF TRBJ1-1 TRBV27 13
CASSLLGQGGNTIYF TRBJ1-3 TRBV7-9 15
CASSPQAGKSPLHF TRBJ1-6 TRBV11-2 14
CASSKSGTDTQYF TRBJ2-3 TRBV18 13
CASTGQGNGELFF TRBJ2-2 TRBV12-3/TRBV12-4 13
CAGVGGRNEQFF TRBJ2-1 TRBV2 12
CASSFAGFTDTQYF TRBJ2-3 TRBV5-1 14
CASSQVETRRAEAFF TRBJ1-1 TRBV4-3 15
CSARDPGFGANVLTF TRBJ2-6 TRBV20-1 15
CASSQLATDEQFF TRBJ2-1 TRBV4-1 13